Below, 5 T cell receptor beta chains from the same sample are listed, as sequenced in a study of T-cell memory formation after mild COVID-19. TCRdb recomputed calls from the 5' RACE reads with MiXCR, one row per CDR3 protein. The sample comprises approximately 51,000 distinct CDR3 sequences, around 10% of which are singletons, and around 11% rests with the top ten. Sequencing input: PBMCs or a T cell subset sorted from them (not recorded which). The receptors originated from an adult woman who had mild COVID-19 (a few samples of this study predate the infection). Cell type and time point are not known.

The CDR3 loop reads CASSPAGTSGGNEQYF. The CDR3 DNA follows: TGCGCCAGCAGCCCCGCCGGGACTAGCGGGGGGAATGAGCAGTACTTC. The chain links TRBV5-1 to TRBJ2-7; TRBD2 matches at 15 bases. This CDR3 has 16 residues. Germline CDR1 and CDR2: SGHRS and YFSETQ. V shed 4 bases and J 7 bases; nucleotides not matched to a gene: 9.

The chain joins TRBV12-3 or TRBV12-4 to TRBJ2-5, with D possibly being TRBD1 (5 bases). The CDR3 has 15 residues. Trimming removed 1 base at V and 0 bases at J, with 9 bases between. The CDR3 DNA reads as TGTGCCAGCAGTTTAGGGACACAGTACCAAGAGACCCAGTACTTC. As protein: CASSLGTQYQETQYF.

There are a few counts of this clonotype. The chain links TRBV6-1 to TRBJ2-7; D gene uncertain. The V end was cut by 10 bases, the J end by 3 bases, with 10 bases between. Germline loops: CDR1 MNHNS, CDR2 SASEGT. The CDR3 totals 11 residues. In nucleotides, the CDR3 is TGTGCCACCGCATTAAACTACGAGCAGTACTTC. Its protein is CATALNYEQYF.

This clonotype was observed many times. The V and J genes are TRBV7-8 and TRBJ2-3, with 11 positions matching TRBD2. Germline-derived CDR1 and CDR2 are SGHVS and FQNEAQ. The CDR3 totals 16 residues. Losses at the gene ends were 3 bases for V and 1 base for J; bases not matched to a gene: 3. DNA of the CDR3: TGTGCCAGCAGCTTTACTAGCGGGGGCCGCACAGATACGCAGTATTTT. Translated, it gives CASSFTSGGRTDTQYF.

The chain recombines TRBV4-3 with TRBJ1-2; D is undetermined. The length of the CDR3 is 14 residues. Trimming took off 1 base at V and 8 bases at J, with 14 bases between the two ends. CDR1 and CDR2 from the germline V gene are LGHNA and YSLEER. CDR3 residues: CASSQGGGLWGYTF. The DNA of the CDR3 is TGCGCCAGCAGCCAAGGAGGCGGTCTCTGGGGCTACACCTTC.